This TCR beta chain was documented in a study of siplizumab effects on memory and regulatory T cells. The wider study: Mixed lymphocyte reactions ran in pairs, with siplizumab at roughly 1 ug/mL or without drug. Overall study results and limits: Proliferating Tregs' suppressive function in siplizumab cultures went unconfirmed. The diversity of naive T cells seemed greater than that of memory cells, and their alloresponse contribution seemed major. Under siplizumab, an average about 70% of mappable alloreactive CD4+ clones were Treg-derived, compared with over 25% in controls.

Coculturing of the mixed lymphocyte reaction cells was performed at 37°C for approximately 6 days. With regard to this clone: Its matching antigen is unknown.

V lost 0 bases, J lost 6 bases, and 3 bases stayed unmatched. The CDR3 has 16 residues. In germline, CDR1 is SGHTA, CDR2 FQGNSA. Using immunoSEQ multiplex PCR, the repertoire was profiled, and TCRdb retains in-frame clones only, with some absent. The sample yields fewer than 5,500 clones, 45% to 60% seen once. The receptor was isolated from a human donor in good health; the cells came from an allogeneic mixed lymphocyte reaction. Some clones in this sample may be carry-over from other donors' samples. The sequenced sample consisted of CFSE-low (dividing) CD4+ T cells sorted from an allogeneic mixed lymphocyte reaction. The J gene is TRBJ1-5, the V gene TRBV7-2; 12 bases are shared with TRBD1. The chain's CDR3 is CASSLAGTGGVQPQHF. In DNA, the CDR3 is TGTGCCAGCAGCTTAGCCGGGACAGGGGGCGTTCAGCCCCAGCATTTT.